This TCR beta chain was obtained from a study of T cells in Graves' hyperthyroidism and ophthalmopathy. Study-level background: Pretreatment peripheral blood was obtained at initial diagnosis.

TCR beta CDR3 regions were amplified from RNA transcripts. The primer set for the first-round RT-PCR of the TCR CDR3 was HTBI. Each CDR3 protein is one row after TCRdb ran MiXCR on the multiplex PCR reads. The sample includes approximately 430,000 distinct CDR3 sequences, approximately 15% of them seen just once. Patients were aged 18 to 65, had disease duration under 2 months, and had newly diagnosed hyperthyroidism. This clonotype was detected many times. The sequence derives from a woman younger than 30 with Graves' hyperthyroidism. Sequenced input: blood.

Written as DNA, the CDR3 is TGCAGTGCCGGGGACTGGGGAGAGACCCAGTACTTC. This gives the protein CSAGDWGETQYF. The rearrangement uses TRBV20-1 and TRBJ2-5; D is perhaps TRBD2 (6 bases). Trimming took 6 bases from V and 4 from J, leaving 12 bases between them. Germline CDR1 DFQATT, CDR2 SNEGSKA (reference sequence). This CDR3 is 12 amino acids long.